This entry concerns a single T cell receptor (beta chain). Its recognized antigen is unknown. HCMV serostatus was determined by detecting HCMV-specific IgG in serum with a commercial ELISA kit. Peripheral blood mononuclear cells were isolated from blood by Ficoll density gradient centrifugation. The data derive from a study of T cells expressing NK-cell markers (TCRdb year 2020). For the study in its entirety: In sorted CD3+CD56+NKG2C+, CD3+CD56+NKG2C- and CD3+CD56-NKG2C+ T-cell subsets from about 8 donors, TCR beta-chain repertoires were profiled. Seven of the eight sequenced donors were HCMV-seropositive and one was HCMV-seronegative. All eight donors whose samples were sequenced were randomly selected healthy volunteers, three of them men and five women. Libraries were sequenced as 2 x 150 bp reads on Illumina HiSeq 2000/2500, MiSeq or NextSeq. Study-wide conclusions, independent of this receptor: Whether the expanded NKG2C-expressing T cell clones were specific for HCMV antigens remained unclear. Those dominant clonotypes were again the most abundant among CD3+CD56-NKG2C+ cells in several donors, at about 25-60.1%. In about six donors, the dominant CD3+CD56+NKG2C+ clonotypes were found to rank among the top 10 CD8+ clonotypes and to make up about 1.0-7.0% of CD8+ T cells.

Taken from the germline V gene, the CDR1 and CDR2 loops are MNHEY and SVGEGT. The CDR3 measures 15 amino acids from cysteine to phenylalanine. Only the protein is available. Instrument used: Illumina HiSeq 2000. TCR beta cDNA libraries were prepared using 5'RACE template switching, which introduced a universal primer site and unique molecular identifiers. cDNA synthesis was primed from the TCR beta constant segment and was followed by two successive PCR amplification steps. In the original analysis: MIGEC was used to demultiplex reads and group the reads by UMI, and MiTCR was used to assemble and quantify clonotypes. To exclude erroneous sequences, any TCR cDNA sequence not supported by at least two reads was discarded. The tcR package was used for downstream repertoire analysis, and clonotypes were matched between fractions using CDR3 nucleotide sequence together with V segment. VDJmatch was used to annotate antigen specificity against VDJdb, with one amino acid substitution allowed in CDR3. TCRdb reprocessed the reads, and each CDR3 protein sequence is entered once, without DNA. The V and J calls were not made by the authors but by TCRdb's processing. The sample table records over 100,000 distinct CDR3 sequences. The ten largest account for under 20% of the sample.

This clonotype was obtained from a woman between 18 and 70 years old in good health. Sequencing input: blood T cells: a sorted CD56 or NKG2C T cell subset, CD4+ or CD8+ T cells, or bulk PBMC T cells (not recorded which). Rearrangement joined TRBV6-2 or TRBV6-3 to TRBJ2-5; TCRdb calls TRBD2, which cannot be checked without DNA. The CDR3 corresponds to CASSPGTSLGETQYF.